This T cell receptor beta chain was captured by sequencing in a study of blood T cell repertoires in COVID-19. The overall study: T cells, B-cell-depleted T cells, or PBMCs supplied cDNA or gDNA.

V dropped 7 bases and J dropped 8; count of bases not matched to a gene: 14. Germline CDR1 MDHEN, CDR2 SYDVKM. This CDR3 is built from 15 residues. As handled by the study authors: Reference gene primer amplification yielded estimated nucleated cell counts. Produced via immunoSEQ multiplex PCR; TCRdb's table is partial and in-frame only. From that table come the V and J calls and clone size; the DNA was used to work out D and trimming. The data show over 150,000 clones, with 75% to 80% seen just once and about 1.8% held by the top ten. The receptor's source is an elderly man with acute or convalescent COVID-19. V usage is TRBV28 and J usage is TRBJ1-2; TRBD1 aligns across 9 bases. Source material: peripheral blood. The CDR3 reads CASNPGQGSYDGYTF. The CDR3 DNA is TGTGCCAGCAATCCGGGACAGGGTTCCTATGACGGCTACACCTTC.